Listed below are T cell receptor beta chains from one sample, sequenced in a study of cytomegalovirus exposure and HLA in healthy donors. TCRdb's table, derived via immunoSEQ multiplex PCR, lists solely in-frame clones and lacks some. The sample includes 150,000 to 190,000 clones, roughly four fifths seen only once; the top ten take about 1.3%. Sequencing input: PBMCs. Receptor source: a man younger than 35 in good health and CMV-seronegative. Both conserved end residues are part of each CDR3. A D gene is named only where the DNA matches it firmly. Only part of the rows carry a size: once, few, many, or a class if the clone is expanded.

TRBD2 NA TRBJ2-7 TRBV9 CASSPSGRGYEQYF TGTGCCAGCAGCCCCTCCGGGAGGGGTTACGAGCAGTACTTC
TRBD1 NA TRBJ2-7 TRBV5-4 CASSLMGQIYEQYF TGTGCCAGCAGCTTGATGGGACAGATCTACGAGCAGTACTTC
NA few TRBJ1-1 TRBV2 CASTWNTEAFF TGTGCCAGCACATGGAACACTGAAGCTTTCTTT
NA once TRBJ2-6 TRBV28 CASTEVAGAGANVLTF TGTGCCAGCACCGAGGTGGCCGGGGCTGGGGCCAACGTCCTGACTTTC
NA NA TRBJ2-3 TRBV4-3 CASSQVPEGAGDTQYF TGCGCCAGCAGCCAAGTCCCAGAGGGGGCGGGGGATACGCAGTATTTT
TRBD2 NA TRBJ2-5 TRBV5-1 CASSLRASGRVGETQYF TGCGCCAGCAGCTTGAGGGCTAGCGGGAGAGTCGGGGAGACCCAGTACTTC
TRBD2 NA TRBJ2-1 TRBV7-8 CASSLLPLAGGSGEQFF TGTGCCAGCAGCTTATTACCCCTAGCGGGAGGAAGTGGTGAGCAGTTCTTC
NA NA TRBJ2-3 TRBV6-6 CASSWGEMPLDTQYF TGTGCCAGCAGTTGGGGGGAGATGCCTTTAGATACGCAGTATTTT
TRBD2 NA TRBJ2-7 TRBV9 CASSPKLPGGSLDEQYF TGTGCCAGCAGCCCCAAGCTCCCGGGAGGTAGTTTGGACGAGCAGTACTTC
NA NA TRBJ2-7 TRBV2 CASTMRGHSYEQYF TGTGCCAGCACGATGAGGGGACACTCCTACGAGCAGTACTTC
TRBD2 few TRBJ2-1 TRBV11-2 CAQPKPSGKNEQFF TGTGCCCAACCCAAACCTAGCGGGAAAAATGAGCAGTTCTTC
NA once TRBJ2-7 TRBV18 CASSSEEPSGEQYF TGTGCCAGCTCATCGGAGGAGCCTTCGGGGGAGCAGTACTTC
NA few TRBJ1-1 TRBV4-1 CASSQADTGINTEAFF TGCGCCAGCAGCCAGGCCGACACAGGGATTAACACTGAAGCTTTCTTT
NA NA TRBJ1-1 TRBV28 CASSPRGEAFF TGTGCCAGCAGTCCCCGGGGTGAAGCTTTCTTT
NA NA TRBJ2-5 TRBV29-1 CSVAQPRERETQYF TGCAGCGTTGCACAGCCCCGGGAAAGAGAGACCCAGTACTTC
TRBD2 NA TRBJ2-1 TRBV6-5 CASSYSRREIGEQFF TGTGCCAGCAGTTACTCGAGGCGGGAGATCGGGGAGCAGTTCTTC
NA NA TRBJ2-1 TRBV7-9 CASSLGGQFF TGTGCCAGCAGCTTGGGGGGGCAGTTCTTC
NA NA TRBJ2-1 TRBV7-2 CASSPSFYNEQFF TGTGCCAGCAGCCCAAGCTTCTACAATGAGCAGTTCTTC